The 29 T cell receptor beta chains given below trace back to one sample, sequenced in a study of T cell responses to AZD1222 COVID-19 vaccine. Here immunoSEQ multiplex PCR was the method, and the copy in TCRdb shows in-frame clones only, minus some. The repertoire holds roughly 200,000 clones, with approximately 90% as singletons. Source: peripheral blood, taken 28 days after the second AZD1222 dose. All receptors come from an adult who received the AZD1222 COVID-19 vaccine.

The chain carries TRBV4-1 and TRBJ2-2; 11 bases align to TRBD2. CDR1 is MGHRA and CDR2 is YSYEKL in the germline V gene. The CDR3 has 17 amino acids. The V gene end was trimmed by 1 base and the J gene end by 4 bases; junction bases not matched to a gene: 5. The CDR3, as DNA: TGCGCCAGCAGCCAAGGGGGCGGGACTAGCGGCACCGGGGAGCTGTTTTTT. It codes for CASSQGGGTSGTGELFF.

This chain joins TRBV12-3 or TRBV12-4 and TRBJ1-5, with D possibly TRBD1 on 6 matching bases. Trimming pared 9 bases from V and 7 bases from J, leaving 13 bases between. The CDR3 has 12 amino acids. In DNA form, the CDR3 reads TGTGCCAGTAGGGGGGGTGGGCAGCCCCAGCATTTT. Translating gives CASRGGGQPQHF.

CDR3 nucleotide sequence: TGTGCCAGCAGCCGGGGACAGCTTACCCACGAGCAGTACTTC. Residues: CASSRGQLTHEQYF. The V call is TRBV3-1 (or the pseudogene TRBV3-2), the J call TRBJ2-7; TRBD1 aligns across 7 bases. Germline V gives CDR1 LGHDT, CDR2 YNNKEL (reference sequence). This CDR3 has 14 amino acids. The V gene end was trimmed by 4 bases and the J gene end by 5 bases; junction bases not matched to a gene: 8.

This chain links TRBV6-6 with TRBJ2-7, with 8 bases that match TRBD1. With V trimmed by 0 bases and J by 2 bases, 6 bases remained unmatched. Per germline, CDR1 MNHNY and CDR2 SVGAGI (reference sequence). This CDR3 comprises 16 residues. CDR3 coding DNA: TGTGCCAGCAGTTACTCAAGACAGGGGTCCCCCTACGAGCAGTACTTC. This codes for CASSYSRQGSPYEQYF.

CDR3 loop: CASSIGTGITYEQYF. CDR3 coding DNA: TGTGCCAGCAGCATTGGGACAGGGATTACCTACGAGCAGTACTTC. The chain carries TRBV7-3 and TRBJ2-7, with 9 nucleotides matching TRBD1. Trimming took 5 bases from V and 2 from J; bases not matched to a gene: 7. The CDR3 is 15 residues long. Looked up from germline, CDR1 is SGHTA and CDR2 is FQGTGA. Combining the CDR3 with reference TRBV7-3 and TRBJ2-7 gives the whole variable domain GAGVSQTPSNKVTEKGKYVELRCDPISGHTALYWYRQSLGQGPEFLIYFQGTGAADDSGLPNDRFFAVRPEGSVSTLKIQRTERGDSAVYLCASSIGTGITYEQYFGPGTRLTVT.

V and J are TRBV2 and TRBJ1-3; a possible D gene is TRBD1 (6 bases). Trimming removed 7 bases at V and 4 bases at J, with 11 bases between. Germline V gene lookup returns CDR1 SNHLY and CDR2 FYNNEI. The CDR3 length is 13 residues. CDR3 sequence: CASKGGRGNTIYF. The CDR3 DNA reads TGTGCCAGCAAGGGGGGACGGGGAAACACCATATATTTT.

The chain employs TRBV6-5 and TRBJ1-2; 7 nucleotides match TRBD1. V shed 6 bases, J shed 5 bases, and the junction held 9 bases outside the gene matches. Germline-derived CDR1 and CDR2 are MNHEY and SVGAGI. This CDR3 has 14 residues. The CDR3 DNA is TGTGCCAGCAGCAGAATTCAGGGGGAGTATGGCTACACCTTC. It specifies CASSRIQGEYGYTF.

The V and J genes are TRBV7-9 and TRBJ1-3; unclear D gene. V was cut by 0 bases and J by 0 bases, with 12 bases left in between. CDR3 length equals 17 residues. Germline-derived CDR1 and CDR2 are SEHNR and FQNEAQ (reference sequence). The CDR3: CASSLATWADSGNTIYF. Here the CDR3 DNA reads TGTGCCAGCAGCTTAGCGACGTGGGCGGACTCTGGAAACACCATATATTTT.

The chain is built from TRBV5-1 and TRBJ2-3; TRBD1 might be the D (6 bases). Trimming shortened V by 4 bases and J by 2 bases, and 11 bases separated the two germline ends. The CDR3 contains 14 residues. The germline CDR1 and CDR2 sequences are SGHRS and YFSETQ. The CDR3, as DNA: TGCGCCAGCAGCAATGACAGGCCCACAGATACGCAGTATTTT. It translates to CASSNDRPTDTQYF.

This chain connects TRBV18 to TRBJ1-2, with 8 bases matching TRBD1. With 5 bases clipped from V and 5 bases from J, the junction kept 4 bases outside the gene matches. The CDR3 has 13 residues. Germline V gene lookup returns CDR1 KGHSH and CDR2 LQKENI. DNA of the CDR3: TGTGCCAGCTCAGAGACAGGGGATTATGGCTACACCTTC. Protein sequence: CASSETGDYGYTF. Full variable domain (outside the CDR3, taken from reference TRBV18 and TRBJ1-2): NAGVMQNPRHLVRRRGQEARLRCSPMKGHSHVYWYRQLPEEGLKFMVYLQKENIIDESGMPKERFSAEFPKEGPSILRIQQVVRGDSAAYFCASSETGDYGYTFGSGTRLTVV.

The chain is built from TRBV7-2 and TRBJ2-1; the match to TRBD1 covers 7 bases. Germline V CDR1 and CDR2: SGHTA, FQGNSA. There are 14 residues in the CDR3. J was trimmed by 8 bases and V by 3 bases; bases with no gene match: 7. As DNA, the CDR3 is TGTGCCAGCAGCTTTTCAAGGGGGCGGGATGAGCAGTTCTTC. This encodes CASSFSRGRDEQFF. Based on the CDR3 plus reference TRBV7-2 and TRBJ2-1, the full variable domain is GAGVSQSPSNKVTEKGKDVELRCDPISGHTALYWYRQSLGQGLEFLIYFQGNSAPDKSGLPSDRFSAERTGGSVSTLTIQRTQQEDSAVYLCASSFSRGRDEQFFGPGTRLTVL.

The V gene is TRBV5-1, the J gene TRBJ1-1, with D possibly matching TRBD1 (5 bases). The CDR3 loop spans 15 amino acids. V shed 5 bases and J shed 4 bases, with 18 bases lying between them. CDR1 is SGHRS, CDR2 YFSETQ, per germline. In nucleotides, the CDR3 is TGCGCCAGCAGATACGTCCCGGGGGTCGGCACTGAAGCTTTCTTT. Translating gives CASRYVPGVGTEAFF.

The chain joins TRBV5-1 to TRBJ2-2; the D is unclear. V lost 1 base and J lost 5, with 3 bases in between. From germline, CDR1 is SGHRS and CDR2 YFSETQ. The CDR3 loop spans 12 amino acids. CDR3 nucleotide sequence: TGCGCCAGCAGCTTGTGGACCGGGGAGCTGTTTTTT. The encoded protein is CASSLWTGELFF.

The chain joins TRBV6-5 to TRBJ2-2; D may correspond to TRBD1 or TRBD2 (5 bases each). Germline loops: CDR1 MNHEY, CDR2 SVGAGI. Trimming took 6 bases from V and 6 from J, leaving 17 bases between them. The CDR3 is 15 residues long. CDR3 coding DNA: TGTGCCAGCAGCCAGCGAGGGGCCCGCTCCGGGGAGCTGTTTTTT. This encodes CASSQRGARSGELFF.

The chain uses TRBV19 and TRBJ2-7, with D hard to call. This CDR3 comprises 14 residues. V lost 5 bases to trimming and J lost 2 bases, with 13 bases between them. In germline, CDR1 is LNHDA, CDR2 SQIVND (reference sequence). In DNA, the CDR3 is TGTGCCAGTAGTGGGTCGGTTTCAGCCTACGAGCAGTACTTC. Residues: CASSGSVSAYEQYF.

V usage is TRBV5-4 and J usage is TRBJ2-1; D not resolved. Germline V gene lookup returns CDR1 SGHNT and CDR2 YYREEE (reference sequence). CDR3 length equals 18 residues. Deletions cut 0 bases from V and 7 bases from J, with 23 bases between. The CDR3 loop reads CASSLEPLGRSVGNEQFF. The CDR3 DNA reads TGTGCCAGCAGCTTGGAACCCCTTGGGCGGTCGGTAGGGAATGAGCAGTTCTTC. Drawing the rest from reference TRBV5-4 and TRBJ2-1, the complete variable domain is ETGVTQSPTHLIKTRGQQVTLRCSSQSGHNTVSWYQQALGQGPQFIFQYYREEENGRGNFPPRFSGLQFPNYSSELNVNALELDDSALYLCASSLEPLGRSVGNEQFFGPGTRLTVL.

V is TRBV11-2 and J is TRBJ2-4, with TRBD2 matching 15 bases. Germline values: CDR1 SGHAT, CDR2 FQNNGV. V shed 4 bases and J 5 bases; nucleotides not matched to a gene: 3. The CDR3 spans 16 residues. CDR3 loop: CASSSGLAGGQNIQYF. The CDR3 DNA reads TGTGCCAGCAGCTCGGGACTAGCGGGGGGACAAAACATTCAGTACTTC. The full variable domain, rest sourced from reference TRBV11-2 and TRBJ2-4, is EAGVAQSPRYKIIEKRQSVAFWCNPISGHATLYWYQQILGQGPKLLIQFQNNGVVDDSQLPKDRFSAERLKGVDSTLKIQPAKLEDSAVYLCASSSGLAGGQNIQYFGAGTRLSVL.

The CDR3 reads CASSSGLMYNEQFF. DNA for the CDR3: TGTGCCAGCAGCTCGGGACTAATGTACAATGAGCAGTTCTTC. The rearrangement links TRBV7-2 to TRBJ2-1; 7 bases match TRBD2. This CDR3 is built from 14 residues. V lost 4 bases to trimming and J lost 4 bases; unmatched junction nucleotides: 4. The germline V gene has CDR1 SGHTA and CDR2 FQGNSA.

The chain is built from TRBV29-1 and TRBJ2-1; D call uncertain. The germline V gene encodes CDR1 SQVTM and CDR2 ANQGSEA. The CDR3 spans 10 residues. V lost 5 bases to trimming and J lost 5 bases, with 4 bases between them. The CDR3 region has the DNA TGCAGCGTTCGTGACAATGAGCAGTTCTTC. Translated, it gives CSVRDNEQFF.

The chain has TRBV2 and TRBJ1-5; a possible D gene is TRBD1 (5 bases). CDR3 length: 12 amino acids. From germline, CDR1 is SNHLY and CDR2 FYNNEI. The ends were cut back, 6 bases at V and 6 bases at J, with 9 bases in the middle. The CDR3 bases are TGTGCCAGCAGCAAGGACATTCAGCCCCAGCATTTT. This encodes CASSKDIQPQHF.

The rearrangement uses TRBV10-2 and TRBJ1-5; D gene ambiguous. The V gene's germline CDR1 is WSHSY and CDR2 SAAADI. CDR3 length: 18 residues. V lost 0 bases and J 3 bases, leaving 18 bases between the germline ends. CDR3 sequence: CASSESISRPVDNQPQHF. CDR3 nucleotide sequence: TGCGCCAGCAGTGAGTCTATTTCGCGACCGGTCGACAATCAGCCCCAGCATTTT.

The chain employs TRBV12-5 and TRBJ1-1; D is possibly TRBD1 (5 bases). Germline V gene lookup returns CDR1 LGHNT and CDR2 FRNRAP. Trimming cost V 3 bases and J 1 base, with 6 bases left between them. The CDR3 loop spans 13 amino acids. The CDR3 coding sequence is TGTGCTAGTGGTTTAGACAGGAACACTGAAGCTTTCTTT. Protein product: CASGLDRNTEAFF.

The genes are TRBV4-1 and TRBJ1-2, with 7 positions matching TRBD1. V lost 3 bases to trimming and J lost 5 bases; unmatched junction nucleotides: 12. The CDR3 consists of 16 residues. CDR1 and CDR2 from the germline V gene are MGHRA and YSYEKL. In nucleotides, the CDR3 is TGCGCCAGCAGCCAGGGATGGACAGGTGTGGGGTATGGCTACACCTTC. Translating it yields CASSQGWTGVGYGYTF.

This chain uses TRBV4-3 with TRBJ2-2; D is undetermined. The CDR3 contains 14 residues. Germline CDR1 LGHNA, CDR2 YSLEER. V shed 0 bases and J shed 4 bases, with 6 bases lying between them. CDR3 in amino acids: CASSQDPGTGELFF. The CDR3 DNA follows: TGCGCCAGCAGCCAAGATCCAGGCACCGGGGAGCTGTTTTTT.

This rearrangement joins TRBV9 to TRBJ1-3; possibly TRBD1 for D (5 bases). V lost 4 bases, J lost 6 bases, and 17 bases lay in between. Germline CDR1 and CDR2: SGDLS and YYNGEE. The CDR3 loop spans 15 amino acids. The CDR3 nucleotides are TGTGCCAGCAGCCCGCTCCAGGGAAGCAAAAACACCATATATTTT. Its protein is CASSPLQGSKNTIYF.

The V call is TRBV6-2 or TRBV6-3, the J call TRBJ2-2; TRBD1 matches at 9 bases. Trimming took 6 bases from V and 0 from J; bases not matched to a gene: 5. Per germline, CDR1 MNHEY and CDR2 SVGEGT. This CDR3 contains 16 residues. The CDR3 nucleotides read TGTGCCAGCAGCACAGGGGGCGGGTCGAACACCGGGGAGCTGTTTTTT. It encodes CASSTGGGSNTGELFF.

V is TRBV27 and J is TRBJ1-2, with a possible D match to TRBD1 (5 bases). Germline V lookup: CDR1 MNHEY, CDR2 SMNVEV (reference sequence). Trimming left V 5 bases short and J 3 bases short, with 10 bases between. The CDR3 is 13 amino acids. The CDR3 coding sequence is TGTGCCAGCAGTCCCGGGACTTACTATGGCTACACCTTC. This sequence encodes CASSPGTYYGYTF.

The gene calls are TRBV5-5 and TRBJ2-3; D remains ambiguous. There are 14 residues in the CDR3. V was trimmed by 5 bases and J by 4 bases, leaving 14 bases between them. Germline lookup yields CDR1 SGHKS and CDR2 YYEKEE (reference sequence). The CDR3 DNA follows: TGTGCCAGCAGGACGGACGAGGTCCCAGATACGCAGTATTTT. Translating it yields CASRTDEVPDTQYF.

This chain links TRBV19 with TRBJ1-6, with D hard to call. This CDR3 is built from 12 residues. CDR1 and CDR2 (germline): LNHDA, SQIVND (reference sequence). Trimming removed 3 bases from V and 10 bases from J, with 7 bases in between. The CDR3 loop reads CASSIDGSPLHF. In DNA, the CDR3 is TGTGCCAGTAGTATCGACGGGTCACCCCTCCACTTT.